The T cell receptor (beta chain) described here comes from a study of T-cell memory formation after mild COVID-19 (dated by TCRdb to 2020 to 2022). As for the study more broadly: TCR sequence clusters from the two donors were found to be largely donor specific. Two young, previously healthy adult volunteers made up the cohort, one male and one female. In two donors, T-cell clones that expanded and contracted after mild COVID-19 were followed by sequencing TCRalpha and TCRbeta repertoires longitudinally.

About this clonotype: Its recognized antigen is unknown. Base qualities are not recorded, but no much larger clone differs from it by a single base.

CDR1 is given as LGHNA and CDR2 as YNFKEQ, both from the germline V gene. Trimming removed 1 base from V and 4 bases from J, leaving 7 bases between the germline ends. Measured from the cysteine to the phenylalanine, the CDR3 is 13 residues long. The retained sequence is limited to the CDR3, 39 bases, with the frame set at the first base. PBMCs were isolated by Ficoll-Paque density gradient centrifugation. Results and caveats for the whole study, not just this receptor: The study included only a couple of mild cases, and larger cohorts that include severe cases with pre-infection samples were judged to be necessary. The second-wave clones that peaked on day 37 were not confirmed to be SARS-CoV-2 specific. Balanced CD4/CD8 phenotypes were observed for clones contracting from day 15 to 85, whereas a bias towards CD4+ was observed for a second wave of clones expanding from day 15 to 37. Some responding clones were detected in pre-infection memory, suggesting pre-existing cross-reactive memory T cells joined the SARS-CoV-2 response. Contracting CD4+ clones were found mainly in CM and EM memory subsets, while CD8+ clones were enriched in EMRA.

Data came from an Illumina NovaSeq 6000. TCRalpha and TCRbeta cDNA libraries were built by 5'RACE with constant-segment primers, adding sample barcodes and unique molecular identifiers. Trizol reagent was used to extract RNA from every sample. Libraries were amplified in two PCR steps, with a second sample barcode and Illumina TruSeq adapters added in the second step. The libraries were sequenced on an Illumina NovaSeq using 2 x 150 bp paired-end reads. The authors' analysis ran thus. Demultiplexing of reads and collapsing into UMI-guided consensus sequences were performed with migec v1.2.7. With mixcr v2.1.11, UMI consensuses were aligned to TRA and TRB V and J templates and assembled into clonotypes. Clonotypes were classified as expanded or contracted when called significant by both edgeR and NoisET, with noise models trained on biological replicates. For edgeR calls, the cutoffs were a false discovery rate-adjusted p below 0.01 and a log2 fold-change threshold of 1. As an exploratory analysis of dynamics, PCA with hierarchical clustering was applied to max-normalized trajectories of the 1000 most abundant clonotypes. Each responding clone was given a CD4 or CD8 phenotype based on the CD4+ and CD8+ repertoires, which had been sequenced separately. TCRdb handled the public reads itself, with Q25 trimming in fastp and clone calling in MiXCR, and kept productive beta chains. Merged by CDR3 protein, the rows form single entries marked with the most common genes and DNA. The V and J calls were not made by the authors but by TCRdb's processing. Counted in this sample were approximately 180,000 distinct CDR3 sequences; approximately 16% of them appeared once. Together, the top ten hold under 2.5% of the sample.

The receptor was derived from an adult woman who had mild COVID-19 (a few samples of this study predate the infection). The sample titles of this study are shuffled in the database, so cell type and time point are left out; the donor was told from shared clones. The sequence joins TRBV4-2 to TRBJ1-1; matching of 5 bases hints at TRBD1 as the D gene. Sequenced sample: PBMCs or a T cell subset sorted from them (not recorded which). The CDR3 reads CASSQGQGTEAFF. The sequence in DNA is TGTGCCAGCAGCCAAGGGCAGGGCACTGAAGCTTTCTTT.